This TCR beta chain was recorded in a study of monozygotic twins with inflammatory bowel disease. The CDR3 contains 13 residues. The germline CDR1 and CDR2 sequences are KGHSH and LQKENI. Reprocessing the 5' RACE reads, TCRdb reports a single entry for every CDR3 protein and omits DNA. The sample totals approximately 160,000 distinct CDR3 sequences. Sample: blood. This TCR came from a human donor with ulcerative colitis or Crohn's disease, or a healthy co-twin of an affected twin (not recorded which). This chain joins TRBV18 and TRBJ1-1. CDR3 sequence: CASSPQGRTEAFF.